These T cell receptor beta chains were read from a single sample in a study of PD-L1 blockade in urothelial cancer. The method was immunoSEQ multiplex PCR; TCRdb's version includes in-frame clones alone and lacks a portion of them. The data show some 50,000 clones, with around nine tenths seen just once and about 15% held by the top ten. Sequences were derived from PBMCs, sampled around atezolizumab (anti-PD-L1) treatment. Receptors were obtained from an older woman with urothelial cancer. Both conserved end residues are part of each CDR3. Fields, in order: V gene, clone size, D gene, J gene, CDR3 protein, CDR3 DNA. The D gene is left open where the match is weak. Only part of the rows carry a size: once, few, many, or a class if the clone is expanded.

>TRBV27|NA|NA|TRBJ2-1
CASSLGRVIIEQFF
TGTGCCAGCAGTTTAGGCAGGGTTATAATTGAGCAGTTCTTC
>TRBV6-1|NA|TRBD1|TRBJ2-5
CASSRQGSGQETQYF
TGTGCCAGCAGTCGACAGGGCTCAGGGCAAGAGACCCAGTACTTC
>TRBV7-2|NA|NA|TRBJ1-5
CASSLRGQPQHF
TGTGCCAGCAGCTTAAGGGGTCAGCCCCAGCATTTT
>TRBV11-3|NA|NA|TRBJ2-7
CARGLKVHEQYF
TGTGCCAGGGGGCTTAAGGTACACGAGCAGTACTTC
>TRBV2|NA|TRBD1|TRBJ2-1
CASSGDSYNEQFF
TGTGCCAGCAGTGGGGACAGCTACAATGAGCAGTTCTTC
>TRBV5-7|NA|TRBD1|TRBJ2-4
CASSWLWGGQGLAKNIQYF
TGTGCCAGCAGCTGGCTATGGGGGGGACAGGGACTAGCCAAAAACATTCAGTACTTC
>TRBV28|NA|NA|TRBJ1-2
CASSLTGFYGYTF
TGTGCCAGCAGTTTAACAGGTTTCTATGGCTACACCTTC
>TRBV28|NA|TRBD1|TRBJ2-3
CASSRDRGGTDTQYF
TGTGCCAGCAGTCGGGACAGGGGTGGCACAGATACGCAGTATTTT
>TRBV4-2|NA|NA|TRBJ2-5
CASSQVDRETQYF
TGTGCCAGCAGCCAAGTCGACAGGGAGACCCAGTACTTC
>TRBV5-1|NA|TRBD1|TRBJ1-2
CASSSNRGGYTF
TGCGCCAGCAGCTCGAACAGGGGTGGCTACACCTTC
>TRBV10-1|NA|NA|TRBJ2-3
CASSSGPTDTQYF
TGCGCCAGCAGCAGCGGGCCCACAGATACGCAGTATTTT
>TRBV7-9|medium-sized|TRBD1|TRBJ1-5
CASSPVQGQPQHF
TGTGCCAGCAGCCCAGTACAGGGGCAGCCCCAGCATTTT
>TRBV13|NA|TRBD2|TRBJ2-1
CASSFLYRLAGGRKSSYNEQFF
TGTGCCAGCAGCTTCCTATACAGACTAGCGGGAGGGCGTAAGAGCTCCTACAATGAGCAGTTCTTC
>TRBV9|NA|NA|TRBJ1-2
CASSVEGSRAYGYTF
TGTGCCAGCAGCGTGGAAGGGAGTCGAGCCTATGGCTACACCTTC
>TRBV27|NA|TRBD2|TRBJ2-2
CASSLLAGERELFF
TGTGCCAGCAGTTTGCTAGCGGGAGAGCGGGAGCTGTTTTTT
>TRBV27|NA|NA|TRBJ2-7
CASSPLSGEQYF
TGTGCCAGCAGCCCCCTTTCCGGCGAGCAGTACTTC
>TRBV6-1|many|NA|TRBJ1-2
CASSERRNYGYTF
TGTGCCAGCAGTGAAAGGAGAAACTATGGCTACACCTTC
>TRBV27|NA|NA|TRBJ1-5
CASSLGGNSNQPQHF
TGTGCCAGCAGTTTAGGAGGGAATAGCAATCAGCCCCAGCATTTT
>TRBV9|NA|NA|TRBJ2-3
CASSLTSWTDTQYF
TGTGCCAGCAGCCTTACTAGCTGGACAGATACGCAGTATTTT
>TRBV9|NA|TRBD1|TRBJ2-7
CASSVTSGGQGYEQYF
TGTGCCAGCAGCGTAACTTCTGGAGGACAGGGCTACGAGCAGTACTTC
>TRBV19|NA|NA|TRBJ2-1
CASRYSAGSYNEQFF
TGTGCCAGTCGATATAGCGCTGGCTCCTACAATGAGCAGTTCTTC
>TRBV10-3|NA|NA|TRBJ2-7
CATFNSRSYEQYF
TGTGCCACCTTCAATTCGCGTAGCTACGAGCAGTACTTC
>TRBV5-1|NA|TRBD1|TRBJ2-3
CASSLSTGWGTDTQYF
TGCGCCAGCAGCTTGTCGACAGGGTGGGGCACAGATACGCAGTATTTT
>TRBV2|NA|TRBD1|TRBJ2-7
CASSGDRVYEQYF
TGTGCCAGCAGTGGGGACAGGGTCTACGAGCAGTACTTC
>TRBV7-6|NA|TRBD1|TRBJ1-1
CASSHQTGENTEAFF
TGTGCCAGCAGCCACCAGACAGGGGAGAACACTGAAGCTTTCTTT
>TRBV6-1|few|NA|TRBJ1-2
CASSPLGLYGYTF
TGTGCCAGCAGTCCCCTGGGCCTTTATGGCTACACCTTC
>TRBV7-3|NA|NA|TRBJ1-6
CASGGVMSPLHF
TGTGCCAGCGGCGGGGTGATGTCACCCCTCCACTTT
>TRBV19|few|NA|TRBJ1-5
CASTPQVNQPQHF
TGTGCCAGTACCCCACAGGTCAATCAGCCCCAGCATTTT
>TRBV2|NA|NA|TRBJ2-1
CASSAVGRATYNEQFF
TGTGCCAGCAGCGCGGTTGGCAGGGCAACCTACAATGAGCAGTTCTTC
>TRBV28|NA|TRBD2|TRBJ2-3
CASNGAGLSTDTQYF
TGTGCCAGCAACGGAGCGGGACTTAGCACAGATACGCAGTATTTT
>TRBV19|NA|TRBD1|TRBJ1-5
CASSPPGQGGYGNQPQHF
TGTGCCAGTAGTCCCCCGGGACAGGGGGGGTATGGCAATCAGCCCCAGCATTTT
>TRBV5-1|once|TRBD2|TRBJ2-1
CASSLGAGVANEQFF
TGCGCCAGCAGCTTGGGAGCGGGAGTCGCCAATGAGCAGTTCTTC
>TRBV7-9|NA|TRBD2|TRBJ2-7
CASSTEAGREAYEQYF
TGTGCCAGCAGCACAGAGGCAGGCCGGGAGGCCTACGAGCAGTACTTC
>TRBV5-4|NA|TRBD2|TRBJ2-3
CASSLEASGGTDTQYF
TGTGCCAGCAGCTTGGAGGCTAGCGGGGGCACAGATACGCAGTATTTT
>TRBV7-2|NA|TRBD2|TRBJ2-3
CASSHKAGLAVDTQYF
TGTGCCAGCAGCCATAAAGCGGGACTAGCGGTTGATACGCAGTATTTT
>TRBV5-5|few|NA|TRBJ1-1
CASSLAGAGEAFF
TGTGCCAGCAGCTTGGCAGGGGCCGGCGAAGCTTTCTTT
>TRBV7-8|NA|TRBD2|TRBJ2-7
CASGLAGGSYEQYF
TGTGCCAGCGGGCTAGCGGGAGGTTCCTACGAGCAGTACTTC
>TRBV5-6|NA|NA|TRBJ1-3
CATRQQGSGNTIYF
TGTGCCACCAGACAACAGGGCTCTGGAAACACCATATATTTT
>TRBV27|NA|TRBD1|TRBJ1-5
CASSRDRDQPQHF
TGTGCCAGCAGTCGGGACAGGGATCAGCCCCAGCATTTT
>TRBV11-3|NA|TRBD1|TRBJ2-3
CASSLDRVTDTQYF
TGTGCCAGCAGCCTGGACAGGGTTACAGATACGCAGTATTTT
>TRBV4-1|once|TRBD2|TRBJ2-1
CASSQQAGGPFRYNEQFF
TGCGCCAGCAGCCAACAAGCGGGAGGCCCTTTCAGGTACAATGAGCAGTTCTTC
>TRBV19|NA|NA|TRBJ1-6
CASSLRLVYNSPLHF
TGTGCCAGTAGTCTCCGACTAGTCTATAATTCACCCCTCCACTTT
>TRBV7-8|NA|TRBD1|TRBJ1-2
CASSLAGQGGGYTF
TGTGCCAGCAGCTTAGCGGGACAGGGTGGTGGCTACACCTTC
>TRBV29-1|once|NA|TRBJ1-5
CSAGQLNQPQHF
TGCAGCGCTGGACAGTTAAATCAGCCCCAGCATTTT
>TRBV5-1|NA|TRBD1|TRBJ1-4
CASSLAGDRREKLFF
TGCGCCAGCAGCTTGGCCGGGGACAGACGGGAAAAACTGTTTTTT
>TRBV7-6|NA|NA|TRBJ1-3
CASSNTGSSGNTIYF
TGTGCCAGCAGCAACACCGGGAGCTCTGGAAACACCATATATTTT
>TRBV19|NA|TRBD2|TRBJ2-1
CASSIVLAGPLGYNEQFF
TGTGCCAGTAGTATAGTACTAGCGGGACCCTTGGGTTACAATGAGCAGTTCTTC
>TRBV10-2|NA|TRBD2|TRBJ2-1
CASTSPGGSFNEQFF
TGCGCCAGCACATCCCCGGGCGGGAGTTTCAATGAGCAGTTCTTC
>TRBV5-1|NA|NA|TRBJ2-4
CASSLAGAKNIQYF
TGCGCCAGCAGCTTGGCCGGAGCCAAAAACATTCAGTACTTC
>TRBV2|NA|TRBD1|TRBJ1-4
CASRSDRVDEKLFF
TGTGCCAGCAGATCAGACAGGGTGGATGAAAAACTGTTTTTT
>TRBV6-1|NA|TRBD1|TRBJ2-2
CASSVTGVSGELFF
TGTGCCAGCAGTGTAACAGGGGTTTCCGGGGAGCTGTTTTTT
>TRBV25-1|NA|NA|TRBJ1-4
CASSDVATGRKGELFF
TGTGCCAGCAGTGATGTGGCGACAGGCAGGAAGGGAGAACTGTTTTTT
>TRBV5-1|NA|TRBD1|TRBJ2-3
CASSPDRGTDTQYF
TGCGCCAGCAGCCCGGACAGGGGCACAGATACGCAGTATTTT
>TRBV27|NA|NA|TRBJ1-5
CASRSGRDQPQHF
TGTGCCAGCAGATCGGGGAGGGATCAGCCCCAGCATTTT
>TRBV28|NA|NA|TRBJ1-4
CASSPIPLSGAVNEKLFF
TGTGCCAGCAGTCCTATCCCCCTGTCAGGGGCCGTAAATGAAAAACTGTTTTTT
>TRBV6-1|few|TRBD1|TRBJ1-2
CASRTGGGYGYTF
TGTGCCAGCAGGACAGGGGGGGGCTATGGCTACACCTTC
>TRBV5-1|NA|TRBD2|TRBJ2-2
CASSLGTSLSGELFF
TGCGCCAGCAGCTTGGGGACTAGCCTATCCGGGGAGCTGTTTTTT